These 21 T cell receptor beta chains originate from one sample sequenced in a study of shared clonotypes between healthy human individuals (TCRdb year 2020). Library preparation was by the immunoSEQ multiplex PCR assay. Entries here come from immuneACCESS through TCRdb and include only in-frame sequences with V and J called. Some clones fail to appear in such tables; in the studies checked, an unresolved V gene covers under half of the shortfall, and the cause of the remainder is unknown. A total of millions of clones appear in this sample, around nine tenths of them only once. The ten top clones hold over 0.12% of the sample. The material sequenced was naive CD4+ T cells sorted from blood. In light of the paper, this sample's cell subset or site label describes: CD45RA+ positively selected. Every receptor here comes from a young man in good health.

The rearrangement uses TRBV18 and TRBJ2-2; perhaps TRBD1 as D (6 bases). Per the germline V gene, CDR1 is KGHSH and CDR2 is LQKENI. This CDR3 has 14 residues. Trimming removed 4 bases from V and 5 bases from J, with 11 bases in between. The CDR3 region is CASSLRQATGELFF. For the CDR3, the DNA is TGTGCCAGCTCACTACGACAGGCAACCGGGGAGCTGTTTTTT.

In nucleotides, the CDR3 is TGTGCCAGCAGCTTGCGGCCGGAGAGCTACGAGCAGTACTTC. It codes for CASSLRPESYEQYF. The chain uses TRBV5-5 and TRBJ2-7; no definite D call. Germline CDR1 is SGHKS and CDR2 is YYEKEE (reference sequence). Between the trimmed V and J ends, which lost 1 base and 3 bases, there was a span of 11 bases. The CDR3 spans 14 residues.

The rearrangement joins TRBV9 to TRBJ1-1; TRBD1 agrees at 11 bases. Germline-derived CDR1 and CDR2 are SGDLS and YYNGEE. V lost 3 bases and J lost 1; bases outside the gene matches: 11. CDR3 length: 18 residues. CDR3 region: CASSGRTGGPFTNTEAFF. The CDR3 DNA follows: TGTGCCAGCAGCGGGAGGACAGGGGGCCCGTTTACGAACACTGAAGCTTTCTTT.

The CDR3 spells CASSTSRVRGYNSPLHF. The CDR3 bases are TGTGCCAGCAGCACATCCCGGGTAAGGGGGTATAATTCACCCCTCCACTTT. The J gene is TRBJ1-6, the V gene TRBV21-1; the DNA was not compared with TRBD1, the D call given in the table. TRBV21-1 is a listed pseudogene. The CDR3 covers 17 residues.

The CDR3: CASSLALLAGLTDTQYF. Written as DNA, the CDR3 is TGTGCCAGCAGCTTGGCGCTACTAGCGGGCCTCACAGATACGCAGTATTTT. V gene TRBV7-2 combines with J gene TRBJ2-3, with 9 bases identical to TRBD2. The CDR3 totals 17 residues. Germline V CDR1 and CDR2: SGHTA, FQGNSA. Trimming at V came to 3 bases and at J to 2 bases, leaving 9 bases not matched to a gene.

Concerning this clone itself: The same CDR3 arises from other DNA sequences in this sample as well. The rearrangement uses TRBV18 and TRBJ2-1; 11 bases map to TRBD2. Trimming at V came to 3 bases and at J to 2 bases, leaving 0 bases not matched to a gene. The CDR3 runs 15 residues. Germline CDR1 is KGHSH and CDR2 is LQKENI. This CDR3 reads CASSPTSGTYNEQFF. DNA for the CDR3: TGTGCCAGCTCACCGACTAGCGGGACCTACAATGAGCAGTTCTTC.

V and J are TRBV6-6 and TRBJ1-6, with D unresolved. Germline CDR1 reads MNHNY; CDR2 reads SVGAGI (reference sequence). V was pared by 6 bases and J by 4 bases, with 13 bases between. The CDR3 loop spans 15 amino acids. CDR3 sequence: CASSPVLGYNSPLHF. In DNA form, the CDR3 reads TGTGCCAGCAGCCCCGTCCTCGGTTATAATTCACCCCTCCACTTT.

The rearrangement uses TRBV6-5 and TRBJ1-5, with no clear D. Trimming took 7 bases from V and 7 from J, leaving 14 bases between them. This CDR3 is 13 amino acids long. Germline values: CDR1 MNHEY, CDR2 SVGAGI. The CDR3 DNA sequence: TGTGCCAGCACCTTTGGCGAGGGACAGCCCCAGCATTTT. It specifies CASTFGEGQPQHF.

This sequence joins TRBV11-2 and TRBJ2-2, with 10 positions matching TRBD2. The CDR3 is 16 amino acids. Germline CDR1 reads SGHAT; CDR2 reads FQNNGV. After removal of 5 bases from V and 5 bases from J, the junction contained 8 bases not matched to a gene. CDR3: CASSRSGGFDTGELFF. In nucleotides, the CDR3 is TGTGCCAGCAGCCGTAGCGGGGGGTTTGATACCGGGGAGCTGTTTTTT.

V gene TRBV6-1 combines with J gene TRBJ2-5, with 8 bases that match TRBD1. J gave up 4 bases and V 4 bases, and 2 bases lay outside the gene matches. This CDR3 has 13 residues. Germline CDR1 and CDR2: MNHNS and SASEGT. CDR3 in DNA: TGTGCCAGCAGTGGACAGGGGTCAGAGACCCAGTACTTC. This translates into CASSGQGSETQYF.

The chain links TRBV6-5 to TRBJ2-7; unclear D gene. The CDR3 loop spans 15 amino acids. Germline V CDR1 and CDR2: MNHEY, SVGAGI. V shed 0 bases and J shed 0 bases, with 9 bases lying between them. The CDR3 loop reads CASSYSVGFSYEQYF. CDR3 nucleotides: TGTGCCAGCAGTTACTCGGTGGGTTTCTCCTACGAGCAGTACTTC.

This chain joins TRBV5-1 and TRBJ2-2; TRBD2 matches 7 bases. Germline-derived CDR1 and CDR2 are SGHRS and YFSETQ. V was pared by 0 bases and J by 7 bases, with 9 bases of the junction left unmatched. This CDR3 spans 16 amino acids. Written as DNA, the CDR3 is TGCGCCAGCAGCTTGGACCCTGGGACTAAAATCGGGGAGCTGTTTTTT. It is translated as CASSLDPGTKIGELFF.

The chain has TRBV5-4 and TRBJ2-7; D not resolved. CDR1 and CDR2 from the germline V gene are SGHNT and YYREEE (reference sequence). V dropped 0 bases and J dropped 5 bases, with 9 bases sitting between them. The length of the CDR3 is 13 residues. CDR3 sequence: CASSLAQRDEQYF. In DNA, the CDR3 is TGTGCCAGCAGCTTGGCCCAGAGAGACGAGCAGTACTTC.

The chain joins TRBV12-5 to TRBJ2-1, with D perhaps TRBD2 (5 bases). Germline-derived CDR1 and CDR2 are LGHNT and FRNRAP. The CDR3 loop spans 13 amino acids. Trimming cost V 6 bases and J 13 bases, with 19 bases left between them. The CDR3 here is CASGRELESGQFF. In nucleotides, the CDR3 is TGTGCTAGTGGCCGCGAGTTGGAATCGGGACAGTTCTTC.

This clone was detected a few times. The sample contains more than one DNA sequence encoding this CDR3. The V gene is TRBV7-9, the J gene TRBJ1-2; D call uncertain. CDR3 size: 12 residues. Per germline, CDR1 SEHNR and CDR2 FQNEAQ (reference sequence). Trimming left V 0 bases short and J 1 base short, with 0 bases between. The CDR3 protein is CASSLANYGYTF. The CDR3 DNA is TGTGCCAGCAGCTTAGCTAACTATGGCTACACCTTC.

This sequence joins TRBV2 and TRBJ2-1, with D possibly matching TRBD2 (5 bases). Germline V gene lookup returns CDR1 SNHLY and CDR2 FYNNEI. The CDR3 runs to 18 residues. Trimming shortened V by 4 bases and J by 3 bases, and 22 bases separated the two germline ends. CDR3: CASSGLGMGGLVYNEQFF. In DNA, the CDR3 is TGTGCCAGCAGTGGGTTGGGGATGGGCGGACTTGTCTACAATGAGCAGTTCTTC.

The chain has TRBV5-1 and TRBJ2-1; TRBD1 matches at 10 bases. This CDR3 spans 13 amino acids. Germline V gene data show CDR1 as SGHRS and CDR2 as YFSETQ. V lost 0 bases to trimming and J lost 14 bases; unmatched junction nucleotides: 5. This CDR3 is CASSLGQGALEFF. The CDR3 DNA follows: TGCGCCAGCAGCTTGGGACAGGGGGCCCTAGAGTTCTTC.

As concerns this clone: This same CDR3 is encoded by further DNA sequences in the sample. The chain recombines TRBV4-1 with TRBJ2-3, with D unresolved. V was trimmed by 0 bases and J by 0 bases, leaving 7 bases between them. The CDR3 loop spans 15 amino acids. The germline V gene has CDR1 MGHRA and CDR2 YSYEKL. The CDR3, as DNA: TGCGCCAGCAGCCAAGATGGGCGTAGCACAGATACGCAGTATTTT. This translates into CASSQDGRSTDTQYF.

As concerns this clone: The identical CDR3 is also encoded by other nucleotide sequences in the sample. The J gene is TRBJ2-3, the V gene TRBV11-2; 10 positions agree with TRBD2. Trimming at V came to 1 base and at J to 3 bases, leaving 4 bases not matched to a gene. Germline CDR1 is SGHAT and CDR2 is FQNNGV. The CDR3 runs to 16 residues. The CDR3: CASSLASGGGTDTQYF. The CDR3, as DNA: TGTGCCAGCAGCTTAGCTAGCGGGGGTGGAACAGATACGCAGTATTTT.

The sample holds one count of this clone. V gene TRBV5-1 combines with J gene TRBJ2-5, with TRBD2 matching 9 bases. The CDR3 runs 15 residues. J was trimmed by 1 base and V by 3 bases; bases with no gene match: 4. From germline, CDR1 is SGHRS and CDR2 YFSETQ. The CDR3 DNA is TGCGCCAGCAGCTACAGAGCGGGGGGCCAAGAGACCCAGTACTTC. Amino acids: CASSYRAGGQETQYF.

This chain joins TRBV6-5 and TRBJ1-2; TRBD1 is a possible D gene (5 bases). From germline, CDR1 is MNHEY and CDR2 SVGAGI. Trimming took off 5 bases at V and 5 bases at J, with 12 bases between the two ends. The CDR3 consists of 13 residues. The CDR3 nucleotides read TGTGCCAGCAGTCGACAGAAAGGGTATGGCTACACCTTC. This encodes CASSRQKGYGYTF.